The 18 T cell receptor beta chains listed next were all sequenced from one sample in a study of blood T cells in healthy people across ages. A second roughly 7 to 12 cycle PCR used barcoded and J-beta primers. MiXCR, run by TCRdb on the 5' RACE reads, gives a single entry per CDR3 protein. The table includes some 1.4 million distinct CDR3 sequences, approximately 40% detected once. The sample was blood. The origin of the receptors is a woman under 30 in good health.

The rearrangement links TRBV12-3 or TRBV12-4 to TRBJ1-1, with D possibly matching TRBD1 (5 bases). Trimming took 4 bases from V and 1 from J, leaving 10 bases between them. The CDR3 extends over 14 amino acids. For the CDR3, the DNA is TGTGCCAGCAGTTCCTCGGACACGAACACTGAAGCTTTCTTT. The encoded protein is CASSSSDTNTEAFF.

This clonotype was counted ten times or more. The rearrangement joins TRBV5-1 to TRBJ2-7; TRBD1 agrees at 8 bases. After removal of 4 bases from V and 0 bases from J, the junction contained 6 bases not matched to a gene. The CDR3 has 15 amino acids. Germline-derived CDR1 and CDR2 are SGHRS and YFSETQ. The CDR3 coding sequence is TGCGCCAGCAGCCTTGGGCAGGGGGCCTCCTACGAGCAGTACTTC. This encodes CASSLGQGASYEQYF. The full variable domain, its missing parts supplied by reference TRBV5-1 and TRBJ2-7, is KAGVTQTPRYLIKTRGQQVTLSCSPISGHRSVSWYQQTPGQGLQFLFEYFSETQRNKGNFPGRFSGRQFSNSRSEMNVSTLELGDSALYLCASSLGQGASYEQYFGPGTRLTVT.

This sequence joins TRBV3-1 and TRBJ1-1; 8 bases line up with TRBD1. Germline loops: CDR1 LGHDT, CDR2 YNNKEL (reference sequence). V lost 0 bases and J lost 11; bases outside the gene matches: 2. This CDR3 region has 12 residues. The CDR3 protein is CASSQEGQEAFF. The CDR3 DNA follows: TGTGCCAGCAGCCAAGAGGGACAGGAGGCTTTCTTT.

The V call is TRBV10-3, the J call TRBJ1-3, with TRBD1 matching 8 bases. Germline V gene lookup returns CDR1 ENHRY and CDR2 SYGVKD. Trimming took 0 bases from V and 0 from J; bases not matched to a gene: 4. The CDR3 has 17 amino acids. This CDR3 reads CAISESETGASGNTIYF. DNA of the CDR3: TGTGCCATCAGTGAGTCTGAGACAGGGGCCTCTGGAAACACCATATATTTT.

This chain joins TRBV7-9 and TRBJ1-4; D might be TRBD1 (5 bases). Germline V CDR1 and CDR2: SEHNR, FQNEAQ (reference sequence). Trimming took off 2 bases at V and 8 bases at J, with 12 bases between the two ends. The CDR3 runs to 14 residues. The CDR3 DNA sequence: TGTGCCAGCAGCTTATCTGCAGGGAACGAAAAACTGTTTTTT. Translating it yields CASSLSAGNEKLFF.

This clonotype was seen a few times. This rearrangement joins TRBV29-1 to TRBJ2-7; D may correspond to TRBD1 or TRBD2 (5 bases each). Trimming took 5 bases from V and 0 from J, leaving 14 bases between them. Germline V gives CDR1 SQVTM, CDR2 ANQGSEA. The CDR3 covers 14 residues. The CDR3 is CSVSLDGASYEQYF. CDR3 bases: TGCAGCGTTTCCCTGGACGGGGCCTCCTACGAGCAGTACTTC.

This chain joins TRBV7-2 and TRBJ2-1; TRBD2 matches 12 bases. Germline V gene lookup returns CDR1 SGHTA and CDR2 FQGNSA. This CDR3 has 17 amino acids. The V and J ends lost 5 bases and 8 bases, in that order; junction bases with no gene match: 13. In DNA, the CDR3 is TGTGCCAGCAGCCCCTTTCTGACTAGCGGGGGCCCGGATGAGCAGTTCTTC. It yields the protein CASSPFLTSGGPDEQFF.

The chain links TRBV6-1 to TRBJ2-1; the D gene is possibly TRBD1 (5 bases). The DNA end is more similar to TRBJ2-7, so the J call may be wrong. The CDR3 extends over 14 amino acids. Germline CDR1 reads MNHNS; CDR2 reads SASEGT. The CDR3 protein is CASLWRPGYNEQYF. The CDR3 DNA sequence: TGTGCCAGCCTATGGCGCCCAGGGTACAATGAGCAGTACTTC.

The genes are TRBV6-6 and TRBJ1-2; D not certain. The germline gives CDR1 MNHNY, CDR2 SVGAGI (reference sequence). CDR3 length: 14 amino acids. Trimming pared 0 bases from V and 5 bases from J, leaving 10 bases between. DNA of the CDR3: TGTGCCAGCAGTTACTCCAATCGGGTGTATGGCTACACCTTC. Amino acids: CASSYSNRVYGYTF.

This clonotype was picked up a small number of times. The genes are TRBV10-3 and TRBJ2-3; the match to TRBD1 covers 9 bases. J gave up 3 bases and V 10 bases, and 5 bases lay outside the gene matches. Per germline, CDR1 ENHRY and CDR2 SYGVKD. CDR3 length: 13 amino acids. The CDR3 nucleotides read TGTGCCACCGAACAGGGGGCAACAGATACGCAGTATTTT. It encodes CATEQGATDTQYF.

This clonotype was seen a single time. The chain has TRBV30 and TRBJ1-1; no reliable D call. The CDR3 totals 13 residues. Trimming took off 8 bases at V and 1 base at J, with 14 bases between the two ends. Per the germline V gene, CDR1 is GTSNPN and CDR2 is SVGIG (reference sequence). CDR3 residues: CALRWFSNTEAFF. As DNA, the CDR3 is TGTGCCCTAAGGTGGTTTTCGAACACTGAAGCTTTCTTT. Looking up the rest from reference TRBV30 and TRBJ1-1 gives the full variable domain: SQTIHQWPATLVQPVGSPLSLECTVEGTSNPNLYWYRQAAGRGLQLLFYSVGIGQISSEVPQNLSASRPQDRQFILSSKKLLLSDSGFYLCALRWFSNTEAFFGQGTRLTVV.

V and J are TRBV9 and TRBJ1-1; D is ambiguous. CDR3 length equals 15 residues. Deletions cut 0 bases from V and 0 bases from J, with 9 bases between. Germline V lookup: CDR1 SGDLS, CDR2 YYNGEE. The CDR3, as DNA: TGTGCCAGCAGCGTAGCTACGGTGATGAACACTGAAGCTTTCTTT. It specifies CASSVATVMNTEAFF.

The chain has TRBV30 and TRBJ2-1; 10 bases match TRBD1. V was pared by 3 bases and J by 8 bases, with 4 bases of the junction left unmatched. There are 13 residues in the CDR3. The germline CDR1 and CDR2 sequences are GTSNPN and SVGIG (reference sequence). CDR3: CAWRGQGNHEQFF. The CDR3 bases are TGTGCCTGGAGGGGACAGGGGAACCATGAGCAGTTCTTC.

This clonotype was counted only a few times. J is TRBJ1-5 and V is TRBV27, with D possibly being TRBD1 (6 bases). The germline V gene has CDR1 MNHEY and CDR2 SMNVEV (reference sequence). The CDR3 loop spans 15 amino acids. Trimming shortened V by 0 bases and J by 1 base, and 7 bases separated the two germline ends. The CDR3 DNA is TGTGCCAGCAGTTTATCAAGGGGGAGCAATCAGCCCCAGCATTTT. It codes for CASSLSRGSNQPQHF.

The table lists this clonotype with many counts. The V call is TRBV5-6, the J call TRBJ2-5; TRBD2 is a possible D gene (5 bases). Germline V lookup: CDR1 SGHDT, CDR2 YYEEEE. The CDR3 is 13 residues long. The germline V and J ends were trimmed by 3 bases and 3 bases, with 9 bases remaining between them. The CDR3 bases are TGTGCCAGCAGCTACGGACTCGAAGAGACCCAGTACTTC. Its translation: CASSYGLEETQYF.

The chain is built from TRBV9 and TRBJ1-5, with 7 bases lining up with TRBD1. Germline CDR1 and CDR2: SGDLS and YYNGEE. This CDR3 spans 15 amino acids. Unmatched junction bases numbered 8, after V lost 4 bases and J lost 4 bases. The CDR3 loop reads CASSTRDSVNQPQHF. The CDR3 region has the DNA TGTGCCAGCAGCACCAGGGACAGCGTAAATCAGCCCCAGCATTTT.

CDR3 DNA: TGTGCCAGCATTACAAGACAGGGTACGAATCAGCCCCAGCATTTT. Translating gives CASITRQGTNQPQHF. V is TRBV6-1 and J is TRBJ1-5; 7 bases line up with TRBD1. The CDR3 has 15 residues. With 7 bases clipped from V and 4 bases from J, the junction kept 10 bases outside the gene matches. Germline CDR1 reads MNHNS; CDR2 reads SASEGT.

The chain uses TRBV12-3 or TRBV12-4 and TRBJ2-1, with 9 bases lining up with TRBD2. The length of the CDR3 is 13 residues. The ends lost 11 bases at V and 7 bases at J; junction bases unmatched: 9. This chain's CDR3 is CAGASGMENEQFF. The CDR3 coding sequence is TGTGCCGGCGCTAGCGGGATGGAAAATGAGCAGTTCTTC.